This T cell receptor (beta chain) stems from a study of blood T cells in healthy people across ages. From germline, CDR1 is LNHNV and CDR2 YYDKDF (reference sequence). The CDR3 has 13 amino acids. This clonotype was seen only once. Sample-barcoded 5' priming and a J-beta primer mix drove a second PCR of roughly 7 to 11 cycles. TCRdb analysed the 5' RACE reads with MiXCR anew, one entry per CDR3 protein. There are about 1.7 million distinct CDR3 sequences in the sample; 28% occur only once, and about 8% lies in the top ten. This chain uses TRBV15 with TRBJ2-1; unclear D gene. The DNA end lines up better with TRBJ2-7; the J call may be wrong. The origin of this receptor is a woman aged 25 to 39 in good health. The sequencing input was blood. CDR3 residues: CATSIYSYNEQYF. CDR3 sequence (DNA): TGTGCCACCAGCATATACAGCTACAATGAGCAGTACTTC.